This paragraph reports one TCR beta chain. The record originates from a study of fetal regulatory T cell absence and autoimmunity. The data were produced by immunoSEQ multiplex PCR, yet TCRdb's version contains in-frame clones alone and is incomplete. The repertoire holds about 50,000 clones, with just under 85% as singletons. V lost 1 base to trimming and J lost 4 bases, with 9 bases between them. Germline V CDR1 and CDR2: LNHDA, SQIVND (reference sequence). The CDR3 contains 14 residues. The chain carries TRBV19 and TRBJ2-3; D is tentatively TRBD1 or TRBD2 (5 bases each). Sequenced: cord blood. The sequence derives from a newborn boy with IPEX syndrome. This CDR3 is CASSIGDLPDTQYF. The CDR3 bases are TGTGCCAGTAGTATAGGGGACCTTCCAGATACGCAGTATTTT.